This T cell receptor beta chain was profiled in a study of T-cell reconstitution after alpha-beta-depleted transplantation in children. General study findings and limits: From surviving recipient T cells and thymic progenitors came the high day-60 TCRbeta diversity observed in some patients. One year after transplant, T-cell counts and diversity came mostly from newly produced T cells. Several hundred graft clones that had expanded were reportedly the source of alpha-beta T cells about two months after transplant.

Preparing the TCRbeta library involved the use of unique molecular identifiers. MiXCR, applied by TCRdb to the PCR reads, yields one record per CDR3 protein. The data contain hundreds of thousands of distinct CDR3 sequences, roughly 23% of them singletons. Trimming cost V 5 bases and J 0 bases, with 26 bases left between them. The V gene's germline CDR1 is MNHEY and CDR2 SVGEGT. The CDR3 spans 19 residues. With regard to this clonotype: What it binds is not known.

This chain uses TRBV6-2 or TRBV6-3 with TRBJ2-7, with D tentatively TRBD1 (5 bases). Here the sequenced sample was PBMCs, mostly from graft donor cells, taken 360 days after TCRalphabeta/CD19-depleted stem cell transplant. The source is a boy in the first two years of life who had a stem cell transplant for acute myeloid leukemia, so the T cells may come from the graft donor. The CDR3 sequence: CASSRTSPDRWHSSYEQYF. In DNA, the CDR3 is TGTGCCAGCAGTCGAACCAGCCCCGACAGATGGCATAGCTCCTACGAGCAGTACTTC.